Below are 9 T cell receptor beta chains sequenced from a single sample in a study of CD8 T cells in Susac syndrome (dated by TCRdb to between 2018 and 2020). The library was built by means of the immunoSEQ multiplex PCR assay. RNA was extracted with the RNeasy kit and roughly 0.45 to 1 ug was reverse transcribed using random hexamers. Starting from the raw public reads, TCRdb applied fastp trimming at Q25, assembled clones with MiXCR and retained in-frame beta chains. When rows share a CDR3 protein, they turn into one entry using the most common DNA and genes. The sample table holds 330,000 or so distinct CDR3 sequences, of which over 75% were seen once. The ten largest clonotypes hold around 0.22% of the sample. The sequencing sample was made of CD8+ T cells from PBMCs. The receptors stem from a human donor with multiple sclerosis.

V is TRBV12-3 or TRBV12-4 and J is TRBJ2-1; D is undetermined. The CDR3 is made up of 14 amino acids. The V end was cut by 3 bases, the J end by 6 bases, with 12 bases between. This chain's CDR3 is CASSFSWRLNEQFF. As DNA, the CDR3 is TGTGCCAGCAGTTTCTCGTGGCGGCTCAATGAGCAGTTCTTC.

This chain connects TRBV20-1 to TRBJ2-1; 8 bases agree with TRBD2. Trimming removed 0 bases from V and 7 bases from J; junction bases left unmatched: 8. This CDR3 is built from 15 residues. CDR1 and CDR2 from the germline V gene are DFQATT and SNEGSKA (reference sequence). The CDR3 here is CSARDLVAGKNEQFF. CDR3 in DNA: TGCAGTGCTAGAGATCTGGTAGCGGGAAAAAATGAGCAGTTCTTC.

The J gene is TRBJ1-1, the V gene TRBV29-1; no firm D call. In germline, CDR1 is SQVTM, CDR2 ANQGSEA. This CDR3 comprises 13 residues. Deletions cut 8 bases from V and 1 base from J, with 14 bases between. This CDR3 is CSSEAKPNTEAFF. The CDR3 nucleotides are TGCAGCTCCGAGGCTAAACCGAACACTGAAGCTTTCTTT. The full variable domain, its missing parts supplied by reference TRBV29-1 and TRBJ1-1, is SAVISQKPSRDICQRGTSLTIQCQVDSQVTMMFWYRQQPGQSLTLIATANQGSEATYESGFVIDKFPISRPNLTFSTLTVSNMSPEDSSIYLCSSEAKPNTEAFFGQGTRLTVV.

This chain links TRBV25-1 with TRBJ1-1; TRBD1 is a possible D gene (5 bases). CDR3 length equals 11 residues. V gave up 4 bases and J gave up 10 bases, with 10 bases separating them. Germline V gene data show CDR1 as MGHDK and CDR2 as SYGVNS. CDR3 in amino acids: CASSVGAVAFF. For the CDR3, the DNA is TGTGCCAGCAGTGTAGGGGCTGTAGCTTTCTTT. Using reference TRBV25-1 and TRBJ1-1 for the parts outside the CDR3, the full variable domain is EADIYQTPRYLVIGTGKKITLECSQTMGHDKMYWYQQDPGMELHLIHYSYGVNSTEKGDLSSESTVSRIRTEHFPLTLESARPSHTSQYLCASSVGAVAFFGQGTRLTVV.

The CDR3 spells CSVTPGLSQAYEQYF. The CDR3 bases are TGCAGCGTGACCCCCGGGTTATCCCAAGCCTACGAGCAGTACTTC. The chain combines TRBV29-1 with TRBJ2-7, with no clear D. Trimming cost V 6 bases and J 2 bases, with 20 bases left between them. From germline, CDR1 is SQVTM and CDR2 ANQGSEA. CDR3 length: 15 amino acids.

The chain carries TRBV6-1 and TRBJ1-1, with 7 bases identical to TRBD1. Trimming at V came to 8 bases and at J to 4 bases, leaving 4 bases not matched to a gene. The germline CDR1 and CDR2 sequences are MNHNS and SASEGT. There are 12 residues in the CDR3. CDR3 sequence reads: CASQTGATEAFF. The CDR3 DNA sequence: TGTGCCAGCCAAACAGGGGCCACTGAAGCTTTCTTT.

The CDR3 protein is CASSLYRNTEAFF. CDR3 in DNA: TGTGCCAGCAGTTTATACAGGAACACTGAAGCTTTCTTT. The chain joins TRBV28 to TRBJ1-1; D not certain. The CDR3 is 13 amino acids. Looked up from germline, CDR1 is MDHEN and CDR2 is SYDVKM. V dropped 1 base and J dropped 1 base, with 4 bases sitting between them.

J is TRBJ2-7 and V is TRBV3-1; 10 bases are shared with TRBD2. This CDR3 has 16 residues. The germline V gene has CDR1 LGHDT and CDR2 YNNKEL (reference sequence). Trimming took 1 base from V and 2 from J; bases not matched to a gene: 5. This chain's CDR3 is CASSQGLAGVTYEQYF. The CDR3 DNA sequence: TGTGCCAGCAGCCAAGGTCTAGCGGGGGTTACCTACGAGCAGTACTTC.

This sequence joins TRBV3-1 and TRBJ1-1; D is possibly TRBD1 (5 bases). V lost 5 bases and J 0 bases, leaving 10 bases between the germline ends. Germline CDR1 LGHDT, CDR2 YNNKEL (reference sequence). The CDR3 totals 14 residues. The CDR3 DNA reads TGTGCCAGCAGCAGGGGACGGATGAACACTGAAGCTTTCTTT. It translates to CASSRGRMNTEAFF.